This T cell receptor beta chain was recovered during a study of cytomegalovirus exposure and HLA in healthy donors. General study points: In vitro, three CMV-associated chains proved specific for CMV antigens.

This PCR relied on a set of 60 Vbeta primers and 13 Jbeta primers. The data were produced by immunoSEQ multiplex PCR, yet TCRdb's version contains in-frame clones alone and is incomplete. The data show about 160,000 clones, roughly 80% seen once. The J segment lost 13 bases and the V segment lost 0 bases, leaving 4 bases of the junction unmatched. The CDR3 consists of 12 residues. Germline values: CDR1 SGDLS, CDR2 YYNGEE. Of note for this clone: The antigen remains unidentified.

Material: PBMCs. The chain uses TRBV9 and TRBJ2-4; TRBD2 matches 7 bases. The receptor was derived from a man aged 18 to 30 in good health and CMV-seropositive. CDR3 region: CASSVGEGLQYF. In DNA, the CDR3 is TGTGCCAGCAGCGTAGGGGAGGGACTCCAGTACTTC.